The 29 T cell receptor beta chains below all came from one sample that was sequenced in a study of cytomegalovirus exposure and HLA in healthy donors. Clones were sequenced by immunoSEQ multiplex PCR, and TCRdb holds only the in-frame ones, with some missing. The sample holds fewer than 90,000 clones, 90% to 96% seen once. Sequenced input: PBMCs. These receptors all stem from a man aged 18 to 29 in good health and CMV-seropositive.

The chain joins TRBV25-1 to TRBJ2-7; D remains unclear. The V gene's germline CDR1 is MGHDK and CDR2 SYGVNS. The V gene lost 4 bases and the J gene lost 0 bases, with 13 bases spanning the gap. This CDR3 has 15 amino acids. The CDR3 reads CASSVSWAPSYEQYF. The CDR3 bases are TGTGCCAGCAGTGTCTCATGGGCCCCCTCCTACGAGCAGTACTTC.

The chain carries TRBV28 and TRBJ2-7; D perhaps matches TRBD2 (5 bases). Trimming took off 3 bases at V and 4 bases at J, with 7 bases between the two ends. This CDR3 has 12 amino acids. Germline lookup yields CDR1 MDHEN and CDR2 SYDVKM. This CDR3 reads CASSLLAYEQYF. The CDR3 nucleotides are TGTGCCAGCAGTTTGCTAGCTTACGAGCAGTACTTC.

The chain recombines TRBV30 with TRBJ2-3; TRBD2 might be the D (5 bases). The CDR3 extends over 13 amino acids. Germline V gene data show CDR1 as GTSNPN and CDR2 as SVGIG (reference sequence). The ends were cut back, 4 bases at V and 4 bases at J, with 12 bases in the middle. CDR3 residues: CAWNPAGADTQYF. The CDR3 nucleotides are TGTGCCTGGAATCCGGCGGGTGCAGATACGCAGTATTTT.

This chain connects TRBV5-6 to TRBJ1-3; D is uncertain. The CDR3 covers 16 residues. The germline CDR1 and CDR2 sequences are SGHDT and YYEEEE. V was pared by 2 bases and J by 0 bases, with 12 bases between. The CDR3 coding sequence is TGTGCCAGCAGCTTTAGAGGGTTCCGCTCTGGAAACACCATATATTTT. Its translation: CASSFRGFRSGNTIYF.

The chain combines TRBV5-1 with TRBJ2-2, with D maybe TRBD1 (6 bases). This CDR3 has 15 residues. V was shortened by 1 base and J by 6 bases, with 13 bases between the two germline ends. The germline V gene has CDR1 SGHRS and CDR2 YFSETQ. CDR3 in DNA: TGCGCCAGCAGCTTGACAGGGTTTAGGCCCGGGGAGCTGTTTTTT. Protein sequence: CASSLTGFRPGELFF. Based on the CDR3 plus reference TRBV5-1 and TRBJ2-2, the full variable domain is KAGVTQTPRYLIKTRGQQVTLSCSPISGHRSVSWYQQTPGQGLQFLFEYFSETQRNKGNFPGRFSGRQFSNSRSEMNVSTLELGDSALYLCASSLTGFRPGELFFGEGSRLTVL.

V is TRBV6-1 and J is TRBJ2-5; maybe TRBD2 (7 bases). The V gene's germline CDR1 is MNHNS and CDR2 SASEGT. Trimming took 3 bases from V and 7 from J, leaving 9 bases between them. The CDR3 is made up of 12 amino acids. As DNA, the CDR3 is TGTGCCAGCAGTGAGGGAGGGGGGACCCAGTACTTC. Protein: CASSEGGGTQYF.

The gene calls are TRBV4-1 and TRBJ2-7; maybe TRBD1 (5 bases). Germline lookup yields CDR1 MGHRA and CDR2 YSYEKL. V was shortened by 1 base and J by 3 bases, with 10 bases between the two germline ends. This CDR3 has 14 residues. The CDR3 loop reads CASSQVRTSYEQYF. In DNA form, the CDR3 reads TGCGCCAGCAGCCAAGTACGGACAAGCTACGAGCAGTACTTC.

The rearrangement uses TRBV5-1 and TRBJ2-2; TRBD1 matches 7 bases. CDR1 and CDR2 from the germline V gene are SGHRS and YFSETQ. The CDR3 runs 16 residues. Trimming took 1 base from V and 6 from J; bases not matched to a gene: 9. Here the CDR3 DNA reads TGCGCCAGCAGCTTGTTTGGACAGGCCCCAGCCGGGGAGCTGTTTTTT. Encoded protein: CASSLFGQAPAGELFF.

A single count supports this clone. The V and J genes are TRBV5-1 and TRBJ1-1, with 11 bases identical to TRBD1. Trimming took 4 bases from V and 4 from J; bases not matched to a gene: 6. The CDR3 contains 15 residues. In germline, CDR1 is SGHRS, CDR2 YFSETQ. The CDR3: CASSGTGTGGTEAFF. CDR3 coding DNA: TGCGCCAGCAGCGGGACCGGGACAGGGGGCACTGAAGCTTTCTTT.

This chain uses TRBV7-2 with TRBJ2-7; D gene unclear. The CDR3 contains 13 residues. The V end lost 2 bases, the J end lost 3 bases, and 8 bases lay between the germline ends. The germline V gene has CDR1 SGHTA and CDR2 FQGNSA. CDR3 DNA sequence: TGTGCCAGCAGCTTATTCCTCTTCTACGAGCAGTACTTC. Protein sequence: CASSLFLFYEQYF.

J is TRBJ1-1 and V is TRBV4-1, with D possibly TRBD1 on 6 matching bases. V was pared by 6 bases and J by 1 base, with 12 bases between. In germline, CDR1 is MGHRA, CDR2 YSYEKL. The CDR3 extends over 14 amino acids. The CDR3 protein is CASSYGTTNTEAFF. The DNA for the CDR3 is TGCGCCAGCAGTTACGGGACAACGAACACTGAAGCTTTCTTT.

The chain links TRBV7-9 to TRBJ2-5; 7 bases agree with TRBD2. The junction had 7 bases not matched to a gene; V was cut back by 5 bases and J by 1 base. Germline CDR1 reads SEHNR; CDR2 reads FQNEAQ (reference sequence). The CDR3 runs 15 residues. CDR3: CASSGTLAVQETQYF. The CDR3 region has the DNA TGTGCCAGCAGCGGCACCCTAGCGGTCCAAGAGACCCAGTACTTC.

V gene TRBV6-1 combines with J gene TRBJ1-2; 7 bases are a match to TRBD1. Germline values: CDR1 MNHNS, CDR2 SASEGT. The junction had 3 bases not matched to a gene; V was cut back by 4 bases and J by 4 bases. CDR3 length: 13 amino acids. DNA for the CDR3: TGTGCCAGCAGTGTCGAGGGGGCCTATGGCTACACCTTC. Its translation is CASSVEGAYGYTF.

J is TRBJ1-1 and V is TRBV6-5; 8 bases are a match to TRBD1. CDR3 size: 14 residues. With V trimmed by 2 bases and J by 5 bases, 4 bases remained unmatched. Germline lookup yields CDR1 MNHEY and CDR2 SVGAGI. This CDR3 is CASSYGQGATEAFF. The CDR3 DNA reads TGTGCCAGCAGTTACGGCCAGGGGGCAACTGAAGCTTTCTTT.

The V gene is TRBV28, the J gene TRBJ1-3; D is undetermined. The V and J ends lost 3 bases and 6 bases respectively, with 9 bases between them. The CDR3 runs to 13 residues. From germline, CDR1 is MDHEN and CDR2 SYDVKM. CDR3 in amino acids: CASSFDQENTIYF. The CDR3 bases are TGTGCCAGCAGTTTTGATCAGGAAAACACCATATATTTT.

This clone was counted a few times. The CDR3 spells CSVEPPREKQNEQFF. DNA for the CDR3: TGCAGCGTTGAGCCCCCCCGGGAGAAGCAAAATGAGCAGTTCTTC. The genes are TRBV29-1 and TRBJ2-1, with D possibly matching TRBD2 (6 bases). V dropped 3 bases and J dropped 7 bases, with 19 bases sitting between them. Germline CDR1 SQVTM, CDR2 ANQGSEA. This CDR3 is 15 amino acids long.

The V call is TRBV18, the J call TRBJ2-7; 9 nucleotides line up with TRBD1. The germline CDR1 and CDR2 sequences are KGHSH and LQKENI. V lost 5 bases and J lost 2; bases outside the gene matches: 7. The CDR3 sequence is 15 residues long. The CDR3 loop reads CASSDGQGITYEQYF. CDR3 coding DNA: TGTGCCAGCTCAGACGGACAGGGGATAACCTACGAGCAGTACTTC. The whole variable domain, remainder taken from reference TRBV18 and TRBJ2-7, is NAGVMQNPRHLVRRRGQEARLRCSPMKGHSHVYWYRQLPEEGLKFMVYLQKENIIDESGMPKERFSAEFPKEGPSILRIQQVVRGDSAAYFCASSDGQGITYEQYFGPGTRLTVT.

This chain links TRBV6-6 with TRBJ1-1; D is possibly TRBD1 (5 bases). CDR3 length: 13 amino acids. Germline CDR1 and CDR2: MNHNY and SVGAGI (reference sequence). Trimming stripped 6 bases from V and 2 bases from J, with 10 bases between. The CDR3 bases are TGTGCCAGCAGCCACCAGGGTAACACTGAAGCTTTCTTT. Translated, it gives CASSHQGNTEAFF.

The DNA of the CDR3 is TGTGCCAGCAGCTCCCCGCCAACGGGAGTAGGCACCGGGGAGCTGTTTTTT. Protein product: CASSSPPTGVGTGELFF. The chain has TRBV5-8 and TRBJ2-2; perhaps TRBD2 as D (6 bases). There are 17 residues in the CDR3. Germline values: CDR1 SGHTS, CDR2 YDEGEE. Trimming stripped 3 bases from V and 4 bases from J, with 19 bases between.

The chain links TRBV19 to TRBJ1-4; D perhaps matches TRBD1 (5 bases). Germline CDR1 and CDR2: LNHDA and SQIVND (reference sequence). The germline V and J ends were trimmed by 3 bases and 7 bases, with 12 bases remaining between them. The CDR3 spans 14 residues. The CDR3 is CASSIGGSGEKLFF. CDR3 coding DNA: TGTGCCAGTAGTATCGGGGGGTCGGGTGAAAAACTGTTTTTT.

This chain connects TRBV18 to TRBJ2-3, with D tentatively TRBD2 (5 bases). The CDR3 contains 15 residues. V lost 5 bases to trimming and J lost 0 bases, with 12 bases between them. Germline V gene lookup returns CDR1 KGHSH and CDR2 LQKENI. The CDR3 is CASSMDLESTDTQYF. The CDR3 nucleotides are TGTGCCAGCTCAATGGACTTAGAAAGCACAGATACGCAGTATTTT.

The V gene is TRBV28, the J gene TRBJ1-3; D is uncertain. Germline loops: CDR1 MDHEN, CDR2 SYDVKM. The length of the CDR3 is 12 residues. Trimming took off 5 bases at V and 5 bases at J, with 7 bases between the two ends. This CDR3 reads CASSVERNTIYF. The CDR3 DNA sequence: TGTGCCAGCAGTGTAGAGAGAAACACCATATATTTT.

J is TRBJ2-5 and V is TRBV9, with a possible D match to TRBD1 (6 bases). The CDR3 spans 16 residues. Trimming stripped 4 bases from V and 4 bases from J, with 20 bases between. CDR1 is SGDLS and CDR2 is YYNGEE in the germline V gene. The CDR3 reads CASSPQDRRGGETQYF. As DNA, the CDR3 is TGTGCCAGCAGCCCCCAAGACAGGCGTGGGGGAGAGACCCAGTACTTC. The full variable domain, its missing parts supplied by reference TRBV9 and TRBJ2-5, is DSGVTQTPKHLITATGQRVTLRCSPRSGDLSVYWYQQSLDQGLQFLIQYYNGEERAKGNILERFSAQQFPDLHSELNLSSLELGDSALYFCASSPQDRRGGETQYFGPGTRLLVL.

The chain employs TRBV5-1 and TRBJ2-3, with 10 bases identical to TRBD2. Germline CDR1 is SGHRS and CDR2 is YFSETQ. V gave up 4 bases and J gave up 2 bases; unmatched junction bases: 7. The CDR3 loop spans 16 amino acids. CDR3 sequence (DNA): TGCGCCAGCAGCCAGGGACTAGCGCAAATCACAGATACGCAGTATTTT. It is translated as CASSQGLAQITDTQYF. Based on the CDR3 plus reference TRBV5-1 and TRBJ2-3, the full variable domain is KAGVTQTPRYLIKTRGQQVTLSCSPISGHRSVSWYQQTPGQGLQFLFEYFSETQRNKGNFPGRFSGRQFSNSRSEMNVSTLELGDSALYLCASSQGLAQITDTQYFGPGTRLTVL.

The rearrangement joins TRBV18 to TRBJ1-1, with D perhaps TRBD1 (5 bases). V was trimmed by 3 bases and J by 4 bases, leaving 12 bases between them. CDR3 length: 14 amino acids. Germline V lookup: CDR1 KGHSH, CDR2 LQKENI. CDR3: CASSPGGTGTEAFF. The CDR3 DNA reads TGTGCCAGCTCACCGGGCGGGACGGGCACTGAAGCTTTCTTT.

The J gene is TRBJ1-1, the V gene TRBV9; the D gene is possibly TRBD1 (5 bases). The CDR3 consists of 13 residues. V was clipped by 4 bases and J by 2 bases, with 9 bases between them. The germline V gene has CDR1 SGDLS and CDR2 YYNGEE. CDR3 region: CASSSRVNTEAFF. The CDR3 DNA reads as TGTGCCAGCAGCTCCAGGGTTAACACTGAAGCTTTCTTT.

This rearrangement joins TRBV11-2 to TRBJ2-7; TRBD2 agrees at 7 bases. This CDR3 has 15 residues. V shed 2 bases, J shed 6 bases, and the junction held 10 bases outside the gene matches. Germline CDR1 SGHAT, CDR2 FQNNGV. DNA of the CDR3: TGTGCCAGCAGCTTAATGCGTCTAGCGGTCCGCGAGCAGTACTTC. Protein product: CASSLMRLAVREQYF.

The CDR3 DNA reads TGTGCCAGCTCACCCCAGGGGGAGTCAGGGGATAAAGCTTTCTTT. Translation gives CASSPQGESGDKAFF. The V and J genes are TRBV18 and TRBJ1-1; 7 bases line up with TRBD1. V trimming: 3 bases; J trimming: 9 bases; junction bases outside the gene matches: 13. This CDR3 spans 15 amino acids. Germline V gene lookup returns CDR1 KGHSH and CDR2 LQKENI.

The gene calls are TRBV11-3 and TRBJ2-2, with TRBD1 matching over 10 bases. J gave up 4 bases and V 5 bases, and 1 base lay outside the gene matches. The CDR3 is 14 amino acids. CDR1 is SGHNT and CDR2 is YENEEA in the germline V gene. CDR3 sequence (DNA): TGTGCCAGCAGCCGGGACAGGGGCACCGGGGAGCTGTTTTTT. Amino acid sequence: CASSRDRGTGELFF.